This is a list of T cell receptor beta chains from one sample in a study of T cell clonotyping in hematopoietic cell transplantation. TCRdb's table, derived via immunoSEQ multiplex PCR, lists solely in-frame clones and lacks some. The sample holds tens of thousands of clones, almost 97% seen once. The starting material was peripheral blood mononuclear cells, obtained before stem cell transplant. The receptor set was obtained from a woman between 50 and 59 years old with acute myeloid leukemia. Some clones in this sample may be carry-over from other donors' samples. Each CDR3 is given with its conserved first and last residue. The D gene is left open where the match is weak. Expanded clones get a size class; other rows say once, few or many, or leave the size out.

TRBJ2-2,TRBV5-1,TRBD1,NA,TGCGCCAGCAGCAAAGGACAGGGGGCCGGGCTGTTTTTT,CASSKGQGAGLFF
TRBJ2-7,TRBV6-1,NA,NA,TGTGCCAGCAGTGAAGCAATGTCATCCGGCTACGAGCAGTACTTC,CASSEAMSSGYEQYF
TRBJ1-2,TRBV30,NA,NA,TGTGCCTGGAGTGTGGGGGATTGGGGTGGCGGCTACACCTTC,CAWSVGDWGGGYTF
TRBJ1-2,TRBV19,NA,NA,TGTGCCAGTAGTATAGATCCGGGATCTTCTTATGGCTACACCTTC,CASSIDPGSSYGYTF
TRBJ1-2,TRBV2,NA,few,TGTGCCAGCAGTGAAGATAGGAACTATGGCTACACCTTC,CASSEDRNYGYTF
TRBJ2-7,TRBV4-2,TRBD2,NA,TGTGCCAGCAGCCCCTCTCAGACTAGCGGGAGGGGGGGCGAGCAGTACTTC,CASSPSQTSGRGGEQYF
TRBJ2-2,TRBV2,NA,NA,TGTGCCAGCCGGGGGACCGGGGAGCTGTTTTTT,CASRGTGELFF
TRBJ1-5,TRBV30,NA,NA,TGTGCCTGGGCGAGACAGGGCAATCAGCCCCAGCATTTT,CAWARQGNQPQHF
TRBJ1-2,TRBV5-1,NA,NA,TGCGCCAGCAGCTTGGGGCTACAGGTTGGTGGCTACACCTTC,CASSLGLQVGGYTF
TRBJ1-2,TRBV6-5,NA,NA,TGTGCCAGCAGTTACTCGAGGCGGAATTATGGCTACACCTTC,CASSYSRRNYGYTF
TRBJ1-5,TRBV19,NA,NA,TGTGCCAGTAGCCCAGCGGGCTTGAAGAACTTTTATAGCAATCAGCCCCAGCATTTT,CASSPAGLKNFYSNQPQHF
TRBJ1-1,TRBV29-1,NA,NA,TGCAGCGTTGAACAGGGTATGACTGAAGCTTTCTTT,CSVEQGMTEAFF
TRBJ1-6,TRBV18,TRBD1,NA,TGTGCCAGCTCACCAAGTCCAGGGGGCGATTCACCCCTCCACTTT,CASSPSPGGDSPLHF
TRBJ2-1,TRBV30,NA,NA,TGTGCCTGGAGTGTCAACAGGTGGAATGAGCAGTTCTTC,CAWSVNRWNEQFF
TRBJ1-5,TRBV30,NA,NA,TGTGCCTGGAGTACAGCGTATAGCAATCAGCCCCAGCATTTT,CAWSTAYSNQPQHF
TRBJ2-7,TRBV4-2,NA,NA,TGTGCCAGCAGCCAAGAGGCCCTGACCCGACAAGCCTACGAGCAGTACTTC,CASSQEALTRQAYEQYF
TRBJ2-5,TRBV6-1,NA,once,TGTGCCAGCAGTGCGAGGGGCAAGGAGACCCAGTACTTC,CASSARGKETQYF
TRBJ1-1,TRBV7-9,NA,NA,TGTGCCAGCAGCAGGGAACGGGCGAACACTGAAGCTTTCTTT,CASSRERANTEAFF
TRBJ1-2,TRBV6-1,NA,once,TGTGCCAGCAGTGAAGAAGGTTGGGCTCGCTACACCTTC,CASSEEGWARYTF
TRBJ1-1,TRBV5-1,NA,NA,TGCGCCAGCAGCTTGGTTTCAGGATATATGAACACTGAAGCTTTCTTT,CASSLVSGYMNTEAFF
TRBJ2-5,TRBV27,NA,NA,TGTGCCAGCAGTTTATCAGGGGGACAGACCCAGTACTTC,CASSLSGGQTQYF
TRBJ2-1,TRBV4-1,TRBD2,once,TGCGCCAGCAGCCCCGCGGGAGTTCACTACAATGAGCAGTTCTTC,CASSPAGVHYNEQFF
TRBJ1-5,TRBV4-1,NA,NA,TGCGCCAGCAGCCAAGATATGGGGCGGGGAGGCTATCAGCCCCAGCATTTT,CASSQDMGRGGYQPQHF
TRBJ1-1,TRBV28,TRBD1,NA,TGTGCCAGCAGTACCCCCGGGACAGGGCTGAGGACTGAAGCTTTCTTT,CASSTPGTGLRTEAFF
TRBJ1-2,TRBV4-2,NA,NA,TGTGCCAGCAGCCAAGAGAGGACGGACTATGGCTACACCTTC,CASSQERTDYGYTF
TRBJ1-4,TRBV9,NA,NA,TGTGCCAGCAGCGTACCCACGGAACAGGGTGGCAATGAAAAACTGTTTTTT,CASSVPTEQGGNEKLFF
TRBJ1-1,TRBV5-4,NA,few,TGTGCCAGCACCTCTTCTTCGGGGGCGCACACTGAAGCTTTCTTT,CASTSSSGAHTEAFF
TRBJ1-4,TRBV11-1,NA,NA,TGTGCCAGCAGCTCGCGGGAAGTCGGAGTTGAAAAACTGTTTTTT,CASSSREVGVEKLFF
TRBJ1-5,TRBV10-2,NA,NA,TGCGCCAGCAGTGCAACGACACAGAATCAGCCCCAGCATTTT,CASSATTQNQPQHF
TRBJ1-3,TRBV7-2,NA,NA,TGTGCCAGCAGCTCCCGGGAATTGGGAAACACCATATATTTT,CASSSRELGNTIYF
TRBJ1-2,TRBV27,NA,NA,TGTGCCAGCAGTTTATCGACTACTCTTCAGAGCTACACCTTC,CASSLSTTLQSYTF
TRBJ1-1,TRBV11-3,TRBD1,NA,TGTGCCAGCAGCTTAGATCGGGACAGAGAAGCTTTCTTT,CASSLDRDREAFF
TRBJ1-2,TRBV5-6,NA,NA,TGTGCCAGCAGCTTGTTTCGGGGATCAAACTATGGCTACACCTTC,CASSLFRGSNYGYTF
TRBJ1-2,TRBV5-1,NA,NA,TGCGCCAGCGCCCGGGTTGGCTATGGCTACACCTTC,CASARVGYGYTF
TRBJ1-1,TRBV29-1,TRBD1,NA,TGCAGCGCCAATGGAGTGGCAGGGGGCAATGAAGCTTTCTTT,CSANGVAGGNEAFF
TRBJ2-5,TRBV5-1,NA,NA,TGCGCCAGCAGCTTGGGGACAGCTTTCCAAGAGACCCAGTACTTC,CASSLGTAFQETQYF
TRBJ1-5,TRBV30,NA,NA,TGTGCCTGGAGTGTAAACGTCGATAGCAATCAGCCCCAGCATTTT,CAWSVNVDSNQPQHF
TRBJ2-3,TRBV5-1,NA,NA,TGCGCCAGCAGCTTGATAAGAGGGGGAGATACGCAGTATTTT,CASSLIRGGDTQYF
TRBJ1-6,TRBV19,NA,NA,TGTGCCAGTACCGCCTTGAGGACAGATAATTCACCCCTCCACTTT,CASTALRTDNSPLHF
TRBJ1-5,TRBV6-1,NA,NA,TGTGCCAGCAGTGACAGATGGGAACAGCCCCAGCATTTT,CASSDRWEQPQHF
TRBJ1-3,TRBV28,TRBD1,NA,TGTGCCAGCAGTGGACAGGGGATTGGAAACACCATATATTTT,CASSGQGIGNTIYF
TRBJ1-2,TRBV29-1,TRBD1,NA,TGCACGGAGGGCAGGGGGCTTAACTATGGCTACACCTTC,CTEGRGLNYGYTF
TRBJ2-2,TRBV30,TRBD2,NA,TGTGCCTGGACCCCAATCGGGGGGACCGGGGAGCTGTTTTTT,CAWTPIGGTGELFF
TRBJ1-2,TRBV7-3,TRBD1,NA,TGTGCCAGCAGCCCGATGCCTGGGACAGCACTCTATGGCTACACCTTC,CASSPMPGTALYGYTF